The next 27 T cell receptor beta chains were all read from a single sample in a study of blood T cell repertoires in COVID-19. TCRdb's table, derived via immunoSEQ multiplex PCR, lists solely in-frame clones and lacks some. The sample contains 300,000 to 450,000 clones, approximately 86% of which appear only once. Sequenced sample: peripheral blood. Source of these receptors: a human donor in a cohort sampled during active COVID-19.

The V and J genes are TRBV6-5 and TRBJ1-4, with a possible D match to TRBD1 (5 bases). The CDR3 contains 15 residues. The germline V gene has CDR1 MNHEY and CDR2 SVGAGI. The V end was cut by 3 bases, the J end by 4 bases, with 12 bases between. This CDR3 is CASSYLGTFNEKLFF. The CDR3 region has the DNA TGTGCCAGCAGTTATCTTGGGACTTTTAATGAAAAACTGTTTTTT.

The chain carries TRBV3-1 (or the pseudogene TRBV3-2) and TRBJ2-1; D might be TRBD2 (5 bases). There are 14 residues in the CDR3. The germline V gene encodes CDR1 LGHDT and CDR2 YNNKEL (reference sequence). The V and J ends lost 1 base and 5 bases respectively, with 9 bases between them. The CDR3 DNA sequence: TGTGCCAGCAGCCAAGCGCGGGTGGACAATGAGCAGTTCTTC. It codes for CASSQARVDNEQFF.

The chain couples TRBV7-9 to TRBJ2-7; 9 bases align to TRBD2. CDR3 length: 16 amino acids. Germline values: CDR1 SEHNR, CDR2 FQNEAQ (reference sequence). The ends lost 5 bases at V and 7 bases at J; junction bases unmatched: 15. CDR3 in amino acids: CASSLWVGSGSSEQYF. The DNA for the CDR3 is TGTGCCAGCAGCCTTTGGGTTGGTAGCGGGAGTTCAGAGCAGTACTTC.

The genes are TRBV7-2 and TRBJ2-6; no definite D call. This CDR3 has 15 amino acids. V dropped 5 bases and J dropped 2 bases, with 10 bases sitting between them. Germline V CDR1 and CDR2: SGHTA, FQGNSA. For the CDR3, the DNA is TGTGCCAGCAGCCTCAGACTTGCTGGGGCCAACGTCCTGACTTTC. It encodes CASSLRLAGANVLTF.

The gene calls are TRBV29-1 and TRBJ1-2; 7 bases fit TRBD1. This CDR3 has 13 residues. J lost 3 bases, V lost 4 bases, and 5 bases had no gene match. The V gene's germline CDR1 is SQVTM and CDR2 ANQGSEA. Written as DNA, the CDR3 is TGCAGCGTTGGCGGGCAGGGGGACTATGGCTACACCTTC. Translating gives CSVGGQGDYGYTF.

This sequence joins TRBV10-1 and TRBJ1-4; 8 bases fit TRBD1. CDR3 size: 13 residues. The germline CDR1 and CDR2 sequences are WNHNN and SYGVQD (reference sequence). J gave up 10 bases and V 2 bases, and 3 bases lay outside the gene matches. CDR3 protein: CASSEIDRGKLFF. Here the CDR3 DNA reads TGCGCCAGCAGTGAGATTGACAGGGGAAAACTGTTTTTT.

The chain combines TRBV11-3 with TRBJ2-1; 8 bases map to TRBD2. Germline V gene sequence: CDR1 SGHNT, CDR2 YENEEA. CDR3 length: 16 residues. V trimming: 5 bases; J trimming: 2 bases; junction bases outside the gene matches: 8. The CDR3 nucleotides read TGTGCCAGCAGCCTCACTAGCGGAGCTCCCTACAATGAGCAGTTCTTC. Translating it yields CASSLTSGAPYNEQFF.

This clone was detected only once. The limits of the CDR3 on the DNA are not certain, so only TCRdb's listed CDR3 is given. Other DNA sequences from this sample encode an identical CDR3 as well. This rearrangement joins TRBV19 to TRBJ2-1; TRBD2, the D gene given by the table, was not confirmed from the DNA. Germline V gives CDR1 LNHDA, CDR2 SQIVND (reference sequence). Both ends counted, the CDR3 spans 14 residues. CDR3 amino acids: CASSTSGSYNEQFF.

The chain joins TRBV19 to TRBJ2-7; possibly TRBD1 for D (6 bases). The CDR3 length is 16 residues. Germline lookup yields CDR1 LNHDA and CDR2 SQIVND (reference sequence). V gave up 3 bases and J gave up 4 bases, with 19 bases separating them. For the CDR3, the DNA is TGTGCCAGTAGTATTTTAAGTAAGGACAGCGGATACGAGCAGTACTTC. Its protein product is CASSILSKDSGYEQYF.

This clone was seen a handful of times. The chain links TRBV11-2 to TRBJ2-5; perhaps TRBD1 as D (5 bases). CDR1 is SGHAT and CDR2 is FQNNGV in the germline V gene. The CDR3 spans 11 residues. V lost 10 bases, J lost 4 bases, and 10 bases lay in between. In DNA, the CDR3 is TGTGCCACGCAGGGCCGAGAGACCCAGTACTTC. Encoded protein: CATQGRETQYF.

The rearrangement links TRBV6-5 to TRBJ2-3; 10 bases align to TRBD2. This CDR3 has 13 residues. After removal of 6 bases from V and 5 bases from J, the junction contained 2 bases not matched to a gene. Germline assignment: CDR1 MNHEY and CDR2 SVGAGI. This chain's CDR3 is CASRRLAGDTQYF. As DNA, the CDR3 is TGTGCCAGCAGGAGACTAGCGGGAGATACGCAGTATTTT.

The J gene is TRBJ2-2, the V gene TRBV10-2, with TRBD2 identical over 8 bases. Germline CDR1 is WSHSY and CDR2 is SAAADI. The CDR3 runs 17 residues. Germline trimming cut 8 bases from V and 5 bases from J; bases unmatched to any gene: 16. Written as DNA, the CDR3 is TGCGCCAGCGTCCAAGGGATGGCGGGGGGCCGGACCGGGGAGCTGTTTTTT. It is translated as CASVQGMAGGRTGELFF.

This clone has just one count. The gene calls are TRBV30 and TRBJ1-1; TRBD1 is a possible D gene (5 bases). Per the germline V gene, CDR1 is GTSNPN and CDR2 is SVGIG (reference sequence). The V and J ends lost 6 bases and 3 bases respectively, with 17 bases between them. This CDR3 is built from 14 residues. The CDR3 reads CACRGGPEDTEAFF. The CDR3 DNA reads as TGTGCCTGCCGGGGGGGTCCGGAGGACACTGAAGCTTTCTTT. The full variable domain, completed using reference TRBV30 and TRBJ1-1, is SQTIHQWPATLVQPVGSPLSLECTVEGTSNPNLYWYRQAAGRGLQLLFYSVGIGQISSEVPQNLSASRPQDRQFILSSKKLLLSDSGFYLCACRGGPEDTEAFFGQGTRLTVV.

The DNA of the CDR3 is TGTGCCAGCAGCTCCCGAGGCAGGGAATGGGAGACCCAGTACTTC. It yields the protein CASSSRGREWETQYF. This chain links TRBV7-2 with TRBJ2-5; D is possibly TRBD1 (5 bases). The V gene's germline CDR1 is SGHTA and CDR2 FQGNSA. The CDR3 totals 15 residues. V lost 4 bases and J lost 5, with 17 bases in between.

The chain uses TRBV4-1 and TRBJ2-1, with D perhaps matching TRBD2 (5 bases). V lost 3 bases and J lost 7, with 19 bases in between. Looked up from germline, CDR1 is MGHRA and CDR2 is YSYEKL. The CDR3 spans 16 residues. This CDR3 is CASSHQRSGRGNEQFF. As DNA, the CDR3 is TGCGCCAGCAGCCACCAACGGAGCGGTCGAGGGAATGAGCAGTTCTTC.

The gene calls are TRBV2 and TRBJ2-3; D perhaps matches TRBD2 (5 bases). Germline CDR1 is SNHLY and CDR2 is FYNNEI. The V end lost 10 bases, the J end lost 3 bases, and 8 bases lay between the germline ends. CDR3 size: 11 residues. CDR3 sequence reads: CATTRTDTQYF. The CDR3 nucleotides are TGTGCCACCACTAGGACAGATACGCAGTATTTT.

The chain couples TRBV5-1 to TRBJ1-1, with TRBD1 matching 7 bases. The junction had 6 bases not matched to a gene; V was cut back by 5 bases and J by 5 bases. The CDR3 spans 13 residues. Per the germline V gene, CDR1 is SGHRS and CDR2 is YFSETQ. The CDR3 nucleotides read TGCGCCAGCAGGGCAGGGGGTCGAACTGAAGCTTTCTTT. It is translated as CASRAGGRTEAFF.

The genes are TRBV28 and TRBJ2-1; D remains unclear. The germline V gene has CDR1 MDHEN and CDR2 SYDVKM. V lost 7 bases and J lost 6, with 19 bases in between. The CDR3 spans 15 residues. CDR3 nucleotide sequence: TGTGCCAGCATAAGAGGTCCGCCATTCCCCAATGAGCAGTTCTTC. Protein product: CASIRGPPFPNEQFF.

The chain carries TRBV15 and TRBJ2-2, with 11 bases that match TRBD2. V shed 6 bases, J shed 5 bases, and the junction held 11 bases outside the gene matches. The CDR3 contains 17 residues. Germline V CDR1 and CDR2: LNHNV, YYDKDF (reference sequence). In nucleotides, the CDR3 is TGTGCCACCAGGACGAATGGACTAGCGGGCAGGACCGGGGAGCTGTTTTTT. Encoded protein: CATRTNGLAGRTGELFF.

This clone was seen only once. The V call is TRBV4-1, the J call TRBJ2-7; D remains ambiguous. Trimming took off 4 bases at V and 0 bases at J, with 10 bases between the two ends. In germline, CDR1 is MGHRA, CDR2 YSYEKL. The CDR3 spans 14 residues. The CDR3 protein is CASSPQVASYEQYF. CDR3 nucleotide sequence: TGCGCCAGCAGCCCCCAGGTGGCCTCCTACGAGCAGTACTTC.

The rearrangement links TRBV19 to TRBJ1-1; D remains unclear. V was trimmed by 5 bases and J by 6 bases, leaving 10 bases between them. CDR1 LNHDA and CDR2 SQIVND come from the germline V gene (reference sequence). CDR3 length: 12 amino acids. CDR3 protein: CASSEGNAEAFF. CDR3 nucleotide sequence: TGTGCCAGTAGTGAGGGTAACGCTGAAGCTTTCTTT.

The count of this clone is one. This chain links TRBV9 with TRBJ2-7; TRBD2 is a possible D gene (6 bases). This CDR3 spans 14 amino acids. Trimming took 3 bases from V and 2 from J, leaving 12 bases between them. Germline lookup yields CDR1 SGDLS and CDR2 YYNGEE. The CDR3 here is CASSGRDSAYEQYF. Written as DNA, the CDR3 is TGTGCCAGCAGCGGGCGGGACTCCGCCTACGAGCAGTACTTC.

The chain employs TRBV13 and TRBJ2-1; 8 bases align to TRBD2. Germline V gene lookup returns CDR1 PRHDT and CDR2 FYEKMQ (reference sequence). This CDR3 is built from 14 residues. Trimming at V came to 4 bases and at J to 9 bases, leaving 8 bases not matched to a gene. CDR3 protein: CASSSAAGAFEQFF. The CDR3 region has the DNA TGTGCCAGCAGCTCCGCAGCGGGGGCGTTTGAGCAGTTCTTC.

The rearrangement links TRBV9 to TRBJ2-2, with D unclear. The CDR3 is made up of 13 amino acids. The germline V gene encodes CDR1 SGDLS and CDR2 YYNGEE. V lost 0 bases and J lost 7, with 7 bases in between. The CDR3 reads CASSVDGVGELFF. In nucleotides, the CDR3 is TGTGCCAGCAGCGTAGACGGAGTCGGGGAGCTGTTTTTT.

The chain joins TRBV6-5 to TRBJ1-5; the match to TRBD1 covers 7 bases. CDR1 is MNHEY and CDR2 is SVGAGI in the germline V gene. The CDR3 has 15 amino acids. V gave up 6 bases and J gave up 3 bases; unmatched junction bases: 8. DNA of the CDR3: TGTGCCAGCAGGAGGACAGGCGTTTACAATCAGCCCCAGCATTTT. Amino acid sequence: CASRRTGVYNQPQHF.

Details on this clone: Other DNA sequences from this sample encode an identical CDR3 as well. V is TRBV11-2 and J is TRBJ2-7; 9 bases map to TRBD1. CDR1 and CDR2 (germline): SGHAT, FQNNGV. The CDR3 has 14 residues. V trimming: 5 bases; J trimming: 4 bases; junction bases outside the gene matches: 6. CDR3 in DNA: TGTGCCAGCAGCCCGACAGGGGGGGAATACGAGCAGTACTTC. It yields the protein CASSPTGGEYEQYF.

This clone has more than one count but fewer than ten. This chain uses TRBV6-5 with TRBJ1-1; no clear D. This CDR3 region has 15 residues. Trimming removed 5 bases from V and 5 bases from J, with 18 bases in between. The germline V gene has CDR1 MNHEY and CDR2 SVGAGI. In nucleotides, the CDR3 is TGTGCCAGCAGTAAACCGGTGGACTTTGAGACTGAAGCTTTCTTT. Translating it yields CASSKPVDFETEAFF.